Shown below are 12 T cell receptor beta chains from a single sample sequenced in a study of identical twins. Using its own MiXCR run on the 5' RACE reads, TCRdb lists one record per CDR3 protein. The repertoire holds a few hundred thousand distinct CDR3 sequences, with approximately 8.3% as singletons. This sample was shared with a second study, whose subject was yellow fever vaccine responses in identical twins.

Material: CD8+ T cells sorted from blood. Receptors originate from a woman aged 18-30 years in good health.

The genes are TRBV6-5 and TRBJ2-5; D ambiguous. V shed 0 bases and J shed 5 bases, with 4 bases lying between them. Germline CDR1 and CDR2: MNHEY and SVGAGI. CDR3 length: 12 residues. CDR3 coding DNA: TGTGCCAGCAGTTACTCTATGGAGACCCAGTACTTC. This gives the protein CASSYSMETQYF.

The chain recombines TRBV15 with TRBJ2-5; a possible D gene is TRBD1 (6 bases). Germline CDR1 reads LNHNV; CDR2 reads YYDKDF (reference sequence). The V end lost 5 bases, the J end lost 0 bases, and 10 bases lay between the germline ends. CDR3 size: 14 residues. The CDR3 nucleotides read TGTGCCACCAGCGCTCGGGACAACCAAGAGACCCAGTACTTC. Amino acids: CATSARDNQETQYF. The whole variable domain, filled in from reference TRBV15 and TRBJ2-5, reads DAMVIQNPRYQVTQFGKPVTLSCSQTLNHNVMYWYQQKSSQAPKLLFHYYDKDFNNEADTPDNFQSRRPNTSFCFLDIRSPGLGDTAMYLCATSARDNQETQYFGPGTRLLVL.

At least ten counts were recorded for this clonotype. V usage is TRBV6-5 and J usage is TRBJ2-5; TRBD2 is a possible D gene (5 bases). The V and J ends lost 2 bases and 5 bases respectively, with 12 bases between them. The CDR3 length is 14 residues. The germline CDR1 and CDR2 sequences are MNHEY and SVGAGI. The CDR3 coding sequence is TGTGCCAGCAGTTACACGAACCGAGGGGAGACCCAGTACTTC. Protein: CASSYTNRGETQYF.

This rearrangement joins TRBV7-3 to TRBJ2-3; D ambiguous. The CDR3 runs 13 residues. The V and J ends lost 5 bases and 2 bases respectively, with 8 bases between them. Germline V lookup: CDR1 SGHTA, CDR2 FQGTGA. As DNA, the CDR3 is TGTGCCAGCAGCACATATATCACAGATACGCAGTATTTT. Amino acids: CASSTYITDTQYF.

This clonotype was observed at least ten times. The chain uses TRBV7-9 and TRBJ2-7; D is unclear. CDR1 and CDR2 from the germline V gene are SEHNR and FQNEAQ (reference sequence). V lost 5 bases to trimming and J lost 1 base, with 9 bases between them. CDR3 length equals 13 residues. The CDR3 DNA sequence: TGTGCCAGCAGCCCCGCAGGATCCTACGAGCAGTACTTC. Protein product: CASSPAGSYEQYF.

This clonotype was seen only a few times. The rearrangement uses TRBV20-1 and TRBJ2-1; the D gene is possibly TRBD1 (6 bases). V was clipped by 3 bases and J by 2 bases, with 8 bases between them. The germline CDR1 and CDR2 sequences are DFQATT and SNEGSKA (reference sequence). This CDR3 spans 13 amino acids. The CDR3 reads CSARDSTYNEQFF. In nucleotides, the CDR3 is TGCAGTGCTAGGGACAGCACCTACAATGAGCAGTTCTTC.

In its sample, this clonotype was seen a few times. The J gene is TRBJ2-5, the V gene TRBV28; D possibly corresponds to TRBD2 (6 bases). The germline V gene encodes CDR1 MDHEN and CDR2 SYDVKM. V was pared by 1 base and J by 0 bases, with 9 bases between. The CDR3 spans 15 residues. The CDR3 DNA reads TGTGCCAGCAGTTTATTAATAGCGGACCAAGAGACCCAGTACTTC. Translated, it gives CASSLLIADQETQYF.

This clonotype has ten or more counts. The chain uses TRBV20-1 and TRBJ2-7; D possibly matches TRBD1 or TRBD2 (6 bases each). CDR1 and CDR2 from the germline V gene are DFQATT and SNEGSKA (reference sequence). Trimming pared 0 bases from V and 6 bases from J, leaving 21 bases between. The CDR3 spans 16 residues. The CDR3 region has the DNA TGCAGTGCTAGAGATCTCGGGGGCCAGGGGCTGCTCGAGCAGTACTTC. Protein sequence: CSARDLGGQGLLEQYF.

This clonotype was observed at least ten times. The chain combines TRBV7-8 with TRBJ2-1, with TRBD2 matching over 11 bases. The CDR3 is 15 amino acids. The germline gives CDR1 SGHVS, CDR2 FQNEAQ. V shed 5 bases and J 4 bases; nucleotides not matched to a gene: 4. The CDR3 DNA reads as TGTGCCAGCAGCCACCGGACTAGCGGGTACAATGAGCAGTTCTTC. Translated, it gives CASSHRTSGYNEQFF.

This rearrangement joins TRBV4-3 to TRBJ2-3; D call uncertain. V was trimmed by 3 bases and J by 4 bases, leaving 17 bases between them. Germline values: CDR1 LGHNA, CDR2 YSLEER. The CDR3 contains 16 residues. The CDR3 bases are TGCGCCAGCAGCCAGTACTCCACTGGCGCGGCAGATACGCAGTATTTT. It encodes CASSQYSTGAADTQYF.

V is TRBV7-6 and J is TRBJ1-6; D is undetermined. The V gene lost 5 bases and the J gene lost 0 bases, with 17 bases spanning the gap. The CDR3 has 18 amino acids. Germline CDR1 reads SGHVS; CDR2 reads FNYEAQ. The CDR3 nucleotides read TGTGCCAGCAGCCCCGTGAGTTTCAGGAGCTCCTATAATTCACCCCTCCACTTT. Its translation: CASSPVSFRSSYNSPLHF.

J is TRBJ2-7 and V is TRBV29-1; D not resolved. The ends were cut back, 4 bases at V and 3 bases at J, with 7 bases in the middle. Germline V lookup: CDR1 SQVTM, CDR2 ANQGSEA. The CDR3 consists of 11 residues. The CDR3 DNA reads TGCAGCGTTGTATCCAACTACGAGCAGTACTTC. Its protein is CSVVSNYEQYF.